Following are 10 T cell receptor beta chains from one sample sequenced in a study of T cell responses to AZD1222 COVID-19 vaccine. Clones were sequenced by immunoSEQ multiplex PCR, and TCRdb holds only the in-frame ones, with some missing. Among about 130,000 clones listed, around 92% were seen once. The sequencing here drew on peripheral blood, taken on day 0 of AZD1222 vaccination. These TCRs come from an adult in good health.

The V call is TRBV28, the J call TRBJ2-5; possibly TRBD1 or TRBD2 for D (5 bases each). Germline assignment: CDR1 MDHEN and CDR2 SYDVKM. CDR3 length: 14 amino acids. Trimming left V 5 bases short and J 2 bases short, with 12 bases between. CDR3 amino acids: CASSAGDQQETQYF. CDR3 nucleotides: TGTGCCAGCAGTGCCGGGGACCAACAAGAGACCCAGTACTTC.

This clone appeared a single time. V gene TRBV4-2 combines with J gene TRBJ2-5; either TRBD1 or TRBD2 may supply D (6 bases each). Germline V gene data show CDR1 as LGHNA and CDR2 as YNFKEQ. This CDR3 has 17 residues. V gave up 0 bases and J gave up 5 bases, with 19 bases separating them. CDR3 in DNA: TGTGCCAGCAGCCAAGAGTTAACGGGAATGGGGGGCGAGACCCAGTACTTC. It encodes CASSQELTGMGGETQYF.

As regards this clone: One end of the junction does not line up with germline, which may come from a read error. V and J are TRBV7-7 and TRBJ2-1, with 12 bases that match TRBD2. The germline CDR1 and CDR2 sequences are SSHAT and FNYEAQ (reference sequence). The CDR3 runs to 15 residues. The CDR3 loop is CASSLGLAGSDEQFF. Written as DNA, the CDR3 is TGTGCTAGCAGCCTTGGACTAGCGGGGAGCGATGAGCAGTTCTTC.

The chain recombines TRBV28 with TRBJ1-5, with 11 bases identical to TRBD1. The CDR3 is made up of 15 amino acids. The germline V gene encodes CDR1 MDHEN and CDR2 SYDVKM. V lost 8 bases and J lost 4; bases outside the gene matches: 7. CDR3 DNA sequence: TGTGCCAGCTGGCTCCGGGACAGGGGGAATCAGCCCCAGCATTTT. Amino acids: CASWLRDRGNQPQHF.

The chain combines TRBV7-2 with TRBJ2-1; TRBD2 aligns across 15 bases. The V and J ends lost 3 bases and 5 bases, in that order; junction bases with no gene match: 11. The CDR3 has 19 amino acids. Germline CDR1 SGHTA, CDR2 FQGNSA. In DNA, the CDR3 is TGTGCCAGCAGCTTTCGCCCCGGGACTAGCGGGGGGCCGGACAATGAGCAGTTCTTC. Its protein is CASSFRPGTSGGPDNEQFF.

This chain joins TRBV5-4 and TRBJ2-1; D is undetermined. This CDR3 comprises 16 residues. V gave up 2 bases and J gave up 1 base, with 13 bases separating them. Germline values: CDR1 SGHNT, CDR2 YYREEE (reference sequence). CDR3 DNA sequence: TGTGCCAGCAGCTTATTTCGAGGCCTTTCCTACAATGAGCAGTTCTTC. Residues: CASSLFRGLSYNEQFF.

This chain connects TRBV13 to TRBJ1-6; 7 bases are shared with TRBD1. Per the germline V gene, CDR1 is PRHDT and CDR2 is FYEKMQ (reference sequence). The CDR3 contains 17 residues. Trimming at V came to 0 bases and at J to 5 bases, leaving 7 bases not matched to a gene. CDR3 in DNA: TGTGCCAGCAGCTTAGGGCGACAGGGAGGAAATAATTCACCCCTCCACTTT. This encodes CASSLGRQGGNNSPLHF.

This clone was counted once. The CDR3 loop is CASSLRRGQNSYEQYF. The CDR3 DNA follows: TGTGCCAGCAGCTTACGGAGAGGACAGAACTCCTACGAGCAGTACTTC. The V call is TRBV11-2, the J call TRBJ2-7; maybe TRBD1 (6 bases). CDR3 length: 16 residues. The germline V gene has CDR1 SGHAT and CDR2 FQNNGV. Trimming pared 2 bases from V and 0 bases from J, leaving 14 bases between. The variable domain in full, completed from reference TRBV11-2 and TRBJ2-7, reads EAGVAQSPRYKIIEKRQSVAFWCNPISGHATLYWYQQILGQGPKLLIQFQNNGVVDDSQLPKDRFSAERLKGVDSTLKIQPAKLEDSAVYLCASSLRRGQNSYEQYFGPGTRLTVT.

The rearrangement links TRBV5-1 to TRBJ2-1; D may be TRBD1 or TRBD2 (6 bases each). The CDR3 length is 14 residues. Trimming shortened V by 2 bases and J by 3 bases, and 9 bases separated the two germline ends. Germline V gene data show CDR1 as SGHRS and CDR2 as YFSETQ. The CDR3 protein is CASSLGGGYNEQFF. The DNA for the CDR3 is TGCGCCAGCAGCTTAGGGGGAGGCTACAATGAGCAGTTCTTC.

The chain couples TRBV7-2 to TRBJ1-1, with a possible D match to TRBD1 (6 bases). V lost 5 bases and J lost 4, with 14 bases in between. Germline V gene sequence: CDR1 SGHTA, CDR2 FQGNSA. The CDR3 covers 14 residues. The CDR3 DNA is TGTGCCAGCAGCATAAGACAGGCCGGCACTGAAGCTTTCTTT. Amino acids: CASSIRQAGTEAFF.